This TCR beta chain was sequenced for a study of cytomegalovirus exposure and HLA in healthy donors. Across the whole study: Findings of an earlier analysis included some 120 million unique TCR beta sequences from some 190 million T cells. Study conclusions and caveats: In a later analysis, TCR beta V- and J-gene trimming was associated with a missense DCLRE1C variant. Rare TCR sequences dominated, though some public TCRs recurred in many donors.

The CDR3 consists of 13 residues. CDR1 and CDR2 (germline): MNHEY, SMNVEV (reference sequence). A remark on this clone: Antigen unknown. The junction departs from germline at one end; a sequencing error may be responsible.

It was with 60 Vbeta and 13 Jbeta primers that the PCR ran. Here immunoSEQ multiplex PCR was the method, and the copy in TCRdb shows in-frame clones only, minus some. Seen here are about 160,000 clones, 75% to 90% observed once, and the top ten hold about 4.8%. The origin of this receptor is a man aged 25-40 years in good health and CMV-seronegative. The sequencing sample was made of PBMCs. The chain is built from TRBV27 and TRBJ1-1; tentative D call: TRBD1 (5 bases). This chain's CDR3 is CASSWGRITEAFF. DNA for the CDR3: TGTGCCAGTAGTTGGGGCCGTATTACTGAAGCTTTCTTT.